These 7 T cell receptor beta chains were all obtained from the same sample, sequenced in a study of a mutant IDH1 vaccine in newly diagnosed glioma. These receptors have no identified antigens. The method was immunoSEQ multiplex PCR; TCRdb's version includes in-frame clones alone and lacks a portion of them. Seen here are some 38,000 clones, 81% observed once, and the top ten hold 4% to 6%. Time point given: week 23, last vaccination. Every single dose of the vaccine, 300 ug of mutant IDH1 20-mer peptide, came with topical imiquimod. Sequencing used PBMCs, obtained from a glioma patient whose treatment included an IDH1 peptide vaccine. Receptors originate from a man aged 35 to 55 with glioma.

The gene calls are TRBV19 and TRBJ2-7; D not resolved. V dropped 5 bases and J dropped 2 bases, with 10 bases sitting between them. Germline loops: CDR1 LNHDA, CDR2 SQIVND (reference sequence). The CDR3 covers 13 residues. CDR3 DNA sequence: TGTGCCAGTAGTCCGGACGGAACCTACGAGCAGTACTTC. It codes for CASSPDGTYEQYF.

The chain carries TRBV4-3 and TRBJ2-3, with 11 bases that match TRBD2. The germline CDR1 and CDR2 sequences are LGHNA and YSLEER. Trimming took 0 bases from V and 0 from J; bases not matched to a gene: 14. The CDR3 runs 21 residues. CDR3 in amino acids: CASSQEGLLGLAGPSTDTQYF. Written as DNA, the CDR3 is TGCGCCAGCAGCCAAGAGGGTCTTCTTGGACTAGCGGGTCCTAGCACAGATACGCAGTATTTT.

This clone was seen just once. The chain employs TRBV5-5 and TRBJ2-5; 8 bases fit TRBD1. This CDR3 contains 16 residues. From germline, CDR1 is SGHKS and CDR2 YYEKEE (reference sequence). J gave up 5 bases and V 1 base, and 10 bases lay outside the gene matches. CDR3 DNA: TGTGCCAGCAGCTTGTGGACAGGGCGGGCTGGGGAGACCCAGTACTTC. It translates to CASSLWTGRAGETQYF.

The V gene is TRBV10-3, the J gene TRBJ1-2; maybe TRBD1 (5 bases). The CDR3 contains 14 residues. Germline CDR1 ENHRY, CDR2 SYGVKD. Trimming shortened V by 2 bases and J by 4 bases, and 11 bases separated the two germline ends. The CDR3 DNA follows: TGTGCCATCAGTGAGCAGGGTTTGGGCTATGGCTACACCTTC. Amino acids: CAISEQGLGYGYTF.

This rearrangement joins TRBV4-3 to TRBJ2-6; D gene ambiguous. The CDR3 is 16 amino acids. V was shortened by 0 bases and J by 2 bases, with 8 bases between the two germline ends. Germline V gives CDR1 LGHNA, CDR2 YSLEER. In nucleotides, the CDR3 is TGCGCCAGCAGCCAAGATCGCCAGGCTGGGGCCAACGTCCTGACTTTC. Translating it yields CASSQDRQAGANVLTF.

The chain employs TRBV6-4 and TRBJ2-1, with a weak D call TRBD1 (6 bases). V was clipped by 2 bases and J by 7 bases, with 9 bases between them. CDR1 and CDR2 (germline): MRHNA, SNTAGT. CDR3 length: 13 residues. The CDR3 DNA sequence: TGTGCCAGCAGTGACGGGGGCCGGAATGAGCAGTTCTTC. Amino acids: CASSDGGRNEQFF.

This clone was counted a few times. CDR3: CASSLQGAGTEAFF. CDR3 DNA sequence: TGTGCCAGCTCACTGCAGGGGGCGGGCACTGAAGCTTTCTTT. The chain employs TRBV18 and TRBJ1-1; 8 nucleotides align to TRBD1. J lost 4 bases, V lost 4 bases, and 5 bases had no gene match. The CDR3 loop spans 14 amino acids. CDR1 KGHSH and CDR2 LQKENI come from the germline V gene.